The 20 T cell receptor beta chains reported below all come from one sample, sequenced in a study of T cell responses to AZD1222 COVID-19 vaccine. Assay used: immunoSEQ multiplex PCR; TCRdb lists only in-frame clones, some missing. The data contain roughly 120,000 clones, roughly 88% of them singletons. Here the sequenced sample was peripheral blood, taken on day 0 of MenACWY control vaccination. The origin of the receptors is an adult in good health.

The J gene is TRBJ1-2, the V gene TRBV6-5; no reliable D call. V was shortened by 5 bases and J by 4 bases, with 17 bases between the two germline ends. The CDR3 is 15 residues long. The V gene's germline CDR1 is MNHEY and CDR2 SVGAGI. The CDR3 spells CASSPGSGLGYGYTF. DNA for the CDR3: TGTGCCAGCAGTCCCGGGTCAGGCCTCGGCTATGGCTACACCTTC.

This chain links TRBV18 with TRBJ1-5; TRBD1 matches at 8 bases. There are 15 residues in the CDR3. From germline, CDR1 is KGHSH and CDR2 LQKENI. The junction had 6 bases not matched to a gene; V was cut back by 3 bases and J by 5 bases. The CDR3 region is CASSPGTGDYQPQHF. CDR3 DNA sequence: TGTGCCAGCTCACCGGGGACAGGAGACTATCAGCCCCAGCATTTT.

This sequence joins TRBV28 and TRBJ1-3, with 8 bases lining up with TRBD1. With 1 base clipped from V and 2 bases from J, the junction kept 4 bases outside the gene matches. This CDR3 comprises 16 residues. The V gene's germline CDR1 is MDHEN and CDR2 SYDVKM. The chain's CDR3 is CASSLSGTGTGNTIYF. CDR3 sequence (DNA): TGTGCCAGCAGTTTATCCGGGACAGGTACTGGAAACACCATATATTTT. Looking up the rest from reference TRBV28 and TRBJ1-3 gives the full variable domain: DVKVTQSSRYLVKRTGEKVFLECVQDMDHENMFWYRQDPGLGLRLIYFSYDVKMKEKGDIPEGYSVSREKKERFSLILESASTNQTSMYLCASSLSGTGTGNTIYFGEGSWLTVV.

The V call is TRBV5-6, the J call TRBJ1-3, with D uncertain. CDR1 and CDR2 (germline): SGHDT, YYEEEE. The CDR3 has 14 amino acids. V was shortened by 1 base and J by 0 bases, with 5 bases between the two germline ends. CDR3 sequence (DNA): TGTGCCAGCAGCTTGCTAAGCTCTGGAAACACCATATATTTT. This gives the protein CASSLLSSGNTIYF.

V is TRBV25-1 and J is TRBJ1-2; D possibly corresponds to TRBD1 (5 bases). V lost 0 bases, J lost 7 bases, and 6 bases lay in between. CDR1 is MGHDK, CDR2 SYGVNS, per germline. CDR3 length equals 12 residues. In nucleotides, the CDR3 is TGTGCCAGCAGTGAATACAGGGTTGGCTACACCTTC. It specifies CASSEYRVGYTF.

V usage is TRBV7-3 and J usage is TRBJ1-1; D is perhaps TRBD1 (5 bases). The CDR3 runs 16 residues. V lost 5 bases to trimming and J lost 0 bases, with 16 bases between them. Germline CDR1 and CDR2: SGHTA and FQGTGA. For the CDR3, the DNA is TGTGCCAGCAGCCCCAACGGGGCAGGGATGAACACTGAAGCTTTCTTT. It is translated as CASSPNGAGMNTEAFF.

The rearrangement links TRBV28 to TRBJ1-1; no definite D call. V lost 7 bases to trimming and J lost 8 bases, with 17 bases between them. This CDR3 spans 13 amino acids. The germline V gene has CDR1 MDHEN and CDR2 SYDVKM. CDR3 region: CASIINWRVEAFF. The CDR3 DNA is TGTGCCAGCATTATCAATTGGAGGGTAGAAGCTTTCTTT.

The CDR3 region is CARQGAFTEAFF. The CDR3 DNA is TGTGCCAGACAGGGGGCTTTCACTGAAGCTTTCTTT. The chain employs TRBV27 and TRBJ1-1; 9 nucleotides agree with TRBD1. The CDR3 is made up of 12 amino acids. Germline V gene data show CDR1 as MNHEY and CDR2 as SMNVEV (reference sequence). The trim removed 9 bases at V and 4 bases at J, leaving 3 bases unmatched.

V is TRBV7-9 and J is TRBJ1-3; D is unresolved. V was clipped by 1 base and J by 7 bases, with 5 bases between them. The germline CDR1 and CDR2 sequences are SEHNR and FQNEAQ (reference sequence). This CDR3 comprises 12 residues. CDR3 residues: CASSLEGNTIYF. The CDR3 nucleotides read TGTGCCAGCAGCTTAGAGGGTAACACCATATATTTT. The full variable domain, with the rest looked up from reference TRBV7-9 and TRBJ1-3, is DTGVSQNPRHKITKRGQNVTFRCDPISEHNRLYWYRQTLGQGPEFLTYFQNEAQLEKSRLLSDRFSAERPKGSFSTLEIQRTEQGDSAMYLCASSLEGNTIYFGEGSWLTVV.

The genes are TRBV6-4 and TRBJ2-7, with 7 bases lining up with TRBD1. V trimming: 2 bases; J trimming: 2 bases; junction bases outside the gene matches: 15. This CDR3 region has 18 residues. The germline V gene encodes CDR1 MRHNA and CDR2 SNTAGT. The DNA of the CDR3 is TGTGCCAGCAGTGACAAAACCTTTAGGGACAGAAACACCTACGAGCAGTACTTC. It specifies CASSDKTFRDRNTYEQYF.

The chain links TRBV7-6 to TRBJ1-2, with D perhaps TRBD1 (5 bases). The germline V and J ends were trimmed by 11 bases and 2 bases, with 15 bases remaining between them. There are 13 residues in the CDR3. The V gene's germline CDR1 is SGHVS and CDR2 FNYEAQ. The CDR3 is CAGDWGFNYGYTF. CDR3 in DNA: TGTGCCGGCGATTGGGGGTTCAACTATGGCTACACCTTC. The full variable domain, in which reference TRBV7-6 and TRBJ1-2 provide the parts outside the CDR3, is GAGVSQSPRYKVTKRGQDVALRCDPISGHVSLYWYRQALGQGPEFLTYFNYEAQQDKSGLPNDRFSAERPEGSISTLTIQRTEQRDSAMYRCAGDWGFNYGYTFGSGTRLTVV.

The rearrangement uses TRBV4-1 and TRBJ1-4; 7 positions match TRBD1. Trimming at V came to 0 bases and at J to 4 bases, leaving 5 bases not matched to a gene. Looked up from germline, CDR1 is MGHRA and CDR2 is YSYEKL. The CDR3 covers 16 residues. Written as DNA, the CDR3 is TGCGCCAGCAGCCAAGAAGGGACAGTCCTTAATGAAAAACTGTTTTTT. Translated: CASSQEGTVLNEKLFF.

This clone was seen just once. This chain links TRBV23-1 with TRBJ2-3; 12 positions match TRBD2. TRBV23-1 is an ORF for which the function is uncertain. J lost 3 bases, V lost 4 bases, and 11 bases had no gene match. This CDR3 spans 18 amino acids. The chain's CDR3 is CASSLLLCLAGGTDTQYF. The CDR3 DNA reads TGCGCCAGCAGTCTCCTTCTCTGCCTAGCGGGGGGGACAGATACGCAGTATTTT.

Concerning this clone: Other DNA sequences in the same sample also yield this CDR3. The rearrangement uses TRBV12-3 or TRBV12-4 and TRBJ1-2; D is unresolved. V gave up 3 bases and J gave up 4 bases, with 9 bases separating them. The CDR3 loop spans 13 amino acids. CDR3 amino acids: CASSFGRVYGYTF. DNA for the CDR3: TGTGCCAGCAGTTTCGGGAGGGTCTATGGCTACACCTTC.

The chain couples TRBV4-2 to TRBJ2-5; D is perhaps TRBD2 (7 bases). This CDR3 comprises 18 residues. V lost 3 bases to trimming and J lost 0 bases, with 20 bases between them. Germline values: CDR1 LGHNA, CDR2 YNFKEQ. The CDR3 loop reads CASSQSGGGAVYQETQYF. The CDR3 DNA follows: TGTGCCAGCAGCCAGTCGGGGGGCGGGGCCGTGTACCAAGAGACCCAGTACTTC.

The V gene is TRBV24-1, the J gene TRBJ2-1, with D unresolved. The CDR3 extends over 14 amino acids. V lost 3 bases, J lost 9 bases, and 14 bases lay in between. From germline, CDR1 is KGHDR and CDR2 SFDVKD. CDR3: CATSDPSLVGEQFF. CDR3 in DNA: TGTGCCACCAGTGATCCCTCATTGGTTGGTGAGCAGTTCTTC.

This chain uses TRBV11-2 with TRBJ1-1; no reliable D call. CDR3 length: 12 amino acids. Germline CDR1 is SGHAT and CDR2 is FQNNGV. Trimming pared 6 bases from V and 0 bases from J, leaving 5 bases between. The CDR3: CASRSMNTEAFF. The CDR3 nucleotides read TGTGCCAGCAGGAGCATGAACACTGAAGCTTTCTTT.

This rearrangement joins TRBV20-1 to TRBJ1-6; 10 positions agree with TRBD1. V shed 3 bases, J shed 7 bases, and the junction held 3 bases outside the gene matches. Germline CDR1 DFQATT, CDR2 SNEGSKA (reference sequence). CDR3 length equals 14 residues. CDR3 residues: CSASPGQGNSPLHF. The CDR3 region has the DNA TGCAGTGCTAGTCCGGGACAGGGGAATTCACCCCTCCACTTT.

The gene calls are TRBV3-1 (or the pseudogene TRBV3-2) and TRBJ2-1, with D possibly TRBD2 on 7 matching bases. From germline, CDR1 is LGHDT and CDR2 YNNKEL (reference sequence). This CDR3 has 16 residues. Trimming stripped 4 bases from V and 0 bases from J, with 13 bases between. Written as DNA, the CDR3 is TGTGCCAGCAGCCTAAGAGGGGGGGACTCCTACAATGAGCAGTTCTTC. Its translation: CASSLRGGDSYNEQFF.

In DNA form, the CDR3 reads TGCGCCAGCAGCCCCGGGCCAAACCCCCTCCTTGGATCGTACGAGCAGTACTTC. The encoded protein is CASSPGPNPLLGSYEQYF. This chain connects TRBV10-1 to TRBJ2-7; D gene ambiguous. CDR1 is WNHNN, CDR2 SYGVQD, per germline (reference sequence). The V gene lost 6 bases and the J gene lost 4 bases, with 28 bases spanning the gap. This CDR3 contains 18 residues.